The 10 T cell receptor beta chains listed next were all sequenced from one sample in a study of blood T cells in healthy people across ages. Next came a second PCR, run for roughly 6 to 11 cycles, which used a sample-barcoded 5' primer along with a J-beta primer mix. TCRdb reprocessed the 5' RACE reads with MiXCR, giving one entry per CDR3 protein. The table records some 920,000 distinct CDR3 sequences, roughly 51% of them present only once. The sequenced sample was blood. The receptors stem from a woman aged 60-75 years in good health.

This clonotype was found once. This clone may be a read error of a much larger clone one base away. The chain carries TRBV29-1 and TRBJ2-5; a weak D match, TRBD2 (5 bases). Germline CDR1 is SQVTM and CDR2 is ANQGSEA. CDR3 size: 11 residues. CDR3 loop: CGVEAGETQYF. The CDR3 DNA follows: TGCGGCGTTGAGGCGGGCGAGACCCAGTACTTC.

The chain employs TRBV20-1 and TRBJ2-1, with 10 bases fitting TRBD2. Germline CDR1 DFQATT, CDR2 SNEGSKA (reference sequence). This CDR3 spans 16 amino acids. V was clipped by 3 bases and J by 4 bases; unmatched bases: 9. CDR3 protein: CSASSIAGGLYNEQFF. The CDR3 region has the DNA TGCAGTGCTAGTTCCATAGCGGGAGGCCTTTACAATGAGCAGTTCTTC.

V usage is TRBV6-6 and J usage is TRBJ2-5, with TRBD2 identical over 8 bases. The end of the DNA fits TRBJ2-7 better, so the J call may be wrong. CDR1 is MNHNY, CDR2 SVGAGI, per germline (reference sequence). This CDR3 is 16 amino acids long. In DNA form, the CDR3 reads TGTGCCAGCAGAGGGATAGCGGGGTTAAGCTCCTACGAGCAGTACTTC. Protein: CASRGIAGLSSYEQYF.

The V and J genes are TRBV7-2 and TRBJ2-1; D may correspond to TRBD1 or TRBD2 (5 bases each). V lost 3 bases and J lost 7, with 13 bases in between. The CDR3 is made up of 14 amino acids. The germline CDR1 and CDR2 sequences are SGHTA and FQGNSA. The CDR3: CASSFSLWGNEQFF. In DNA, the CDR3 is TGTGCCAGCAGCTTTAGTCTCTGGGGGAATGAGCAGTTCTTC. Together with reference TRBV7-2 and TRBJ2-1, the CDR3 gives the full variable domain: GAGVSQSPSNKVTEKGKDVELRCDPISGHTALYWYRQSLGQGLEFLIYFQGNSAPDKSGLPSDRFSAERTGGSVSTLTIQRTQQEDSAVYLCASSFSLWGNEQFFGPGTRLTVL.

The genes are TRBV20-1 and TRBJ2-7; 9 bases fit TRBD2. This CDR3 has 13 residues. V was clipped by 5 bases and J by 1 base; unmatched bases: 3. Germline loops: CDR1 DFQATT, CDR2 SNEGSKA (reference sequence). CDR3 nucleotide sequence: TGCAGTGCTCCGGGACTAGCTTCCTACGAGCAGTACTTC. Translated, it gives CSAPGLASYEQYF.

V usage is TRBV6-6 and J usage is TRBJ2-4, with 8 bases lining up with TRBD1. J gave up 5 bases and V 2 bases, and 8 bases lay outside the gene matches. From germline, CDR1 is MNHNY and CDR2 SVGAGI (reference sequence). The CDR3 has 16 amino acids. CDR3 sequence reads: CASSYPGGASQNIQYF. CDR3 sequence (DNA): TGTGCCAGCAGTTACCCAGGGGGCGCTAGCCAAAACATTCAGTACTTC.

This chain links TRBV20-1 with TRBJ2-5; D ambiguous. The J call may be incorrect, as the DNA end agrees better with TRBJ2-7. Germline V lookup: CDR1 DFQATT, CDR2 SNEGSKA (reference sequence). The CDR3 runs 12 residues. The CDR3 DNA reads as TGCAGTGCTAGAGAAGATGGAAACGAGCAGTACTTC. Translation gives CSAREDGNEQYF.

This clonotype was picked up a small number of times. The rearrangement joins TRBV20-1 to TRBJ2-7; D not certain. V lost 4 bases and J lost 1, with 8 bases in between. CDR1 DFQATT and CDR2 SNEGSKA come from the germline V gene (reference sequence). This CDR3 has 12 amino acids. The CDR3 DNA is TGCAGTGCTACTTGGTCGTCCTACGAGCAGTACTTC. Its protein is CSATWSSYEQYF.

CDR3 coding DNA: TGCGCCAGCAGCTTGTACGGACCCCAAGAGACCCAGTACTTC. It codes for CASSLYGPQETQYF. This rearrangement joins TRBV4-1 to TRBJ2-5; no clear D gene. The CDR3 spans 14 residues. Germline V gives CDR1 MGHRA, CDR2 YSYEKL. The V gene lost 5 bases and the J gene lost 1 base, with 11 bases spanning the gap.

The sample holds a few counts of this clonotype. A much bigger clone sits one base away, suggesting this may be a read error. The V and J genes are TRBV27 and TRBJ2-7; D call uncertain. This CDR3 has 13 amino acids. Per germline, CDR1 MNHEY and CDR2 SMNVEV (reference sequence). V was trimmed by 4 bases and J by 5 bases, leaving 12 bases between them. CDR3 residues: CASSCTESNEQYF. CDR3 in DNA: TGTGCCAGCAGTTGCACGGAGTCCAACGAGCAGTACTTC.